This TCR beta chain was profiled in a study of blood T cell repertoires in COVID-19. The wider study: Specimens from acute and convalescent COVID-19 originated in the United States, Italy and Spain.

Unmatched junction bases numbered 2, after V lost 1 base and J lost 8 bases. Germline V gene lookup returns CDR1 GTSNPN and CDR2 SVGIG (reference sequence). This CDR3 contains 13 residues. The table came from immunoSEQ multiplex PCR; TCRdb's copy has only in-frame clones and leaves some out. The sample lists roughly 160,000 clones, less than 90% occurring once. The receptor comes from a man in his fifties or sixties with acute or convalescent COVID-19. The material sequenced was peripheral blood. The rearrangement uses TRBV30 and TRBJ1-6, with 7 bases that match TRBD1. The CDR3 coding sequence is TGTGCCTGGAGTGGGCAGGGGGATTCACCCCTCCACTTT. This encodes CAWSGQGDSPLHF. The variable domain in full, completed from reference TRBV30 and TRBJ1-6, reads SQTIHQWPATLVQPVGSPLSLECTVEGTSNPNLYWYRQAAGRGLQLLFYSVGIGQISSEVPQNLSASRPQDRQFILSSKKLLLSDSGFYLCAWSGQGDSPLHFGNGTRLTVT.